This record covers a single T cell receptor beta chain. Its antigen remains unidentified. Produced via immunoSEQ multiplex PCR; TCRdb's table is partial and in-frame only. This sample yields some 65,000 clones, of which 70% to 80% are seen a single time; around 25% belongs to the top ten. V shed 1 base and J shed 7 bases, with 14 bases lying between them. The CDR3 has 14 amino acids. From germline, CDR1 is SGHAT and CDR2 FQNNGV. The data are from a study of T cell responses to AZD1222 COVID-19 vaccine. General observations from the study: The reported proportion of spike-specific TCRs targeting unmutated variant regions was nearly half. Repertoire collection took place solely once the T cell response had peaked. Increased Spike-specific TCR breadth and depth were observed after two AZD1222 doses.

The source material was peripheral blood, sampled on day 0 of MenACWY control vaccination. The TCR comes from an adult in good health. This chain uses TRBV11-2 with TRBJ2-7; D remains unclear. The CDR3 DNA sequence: TGTGCCAGCAGCTTAGGTGTGTCCTCGGATGAGCAGTACTTC. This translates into CASSLGVSSDEQYF.